This T cell receptor beta chain derives from a study of cytomegalovirus exposure and HLA in healthy donors. The study, taken as a whole, reports: The likely explanation for a cluster of highly shared sequence variants was sequencing artifact. The authors later found TCR association rates varying by HLA locus, with DRB1 most and HLA-C fewest.

This PCR relied on a set of 60 Vbeta primers and 13 Jbeta primers. Original data processing: Unique TCR beta chains numbered around 80 million in a later analysis, with roughly 9.9 million shared. Sequencing was performed with immunoSEQ multiplex PCR; in TCRdb, only in-frame clones are kept and a portion is missing. V, J and clone size derive from that table, while D and trimming were established from the DNA sequence. This sample carries 150,000 or so clones, roughly 85% of them seen once, and the ten largest clones take 1.3%. Points on this clone: What it recognizes is unknown.

Looked up from germline, CDR1 is MGHRA and CDR2 is YSYEKL. The CDR3 is 16 amino acids. V was trimmed by 0 bases and J by 4 bases, leaving 15 bases between them. The material sequenced was PBMCs. The chain uses TRBV4-1 and TRBJ1-2; possible D gene TRBD1, 6 bases. The receptor was derived from a man younger than 45 in good health and CMV-seronegative. Here the CDR3 reads CASSQDSQGLIYGYTF. The CDR3 region has the DNA TGCGCCAGCAGCCAAGATAGTCAGGGGTTGATCTATGGCTACACCTTC.